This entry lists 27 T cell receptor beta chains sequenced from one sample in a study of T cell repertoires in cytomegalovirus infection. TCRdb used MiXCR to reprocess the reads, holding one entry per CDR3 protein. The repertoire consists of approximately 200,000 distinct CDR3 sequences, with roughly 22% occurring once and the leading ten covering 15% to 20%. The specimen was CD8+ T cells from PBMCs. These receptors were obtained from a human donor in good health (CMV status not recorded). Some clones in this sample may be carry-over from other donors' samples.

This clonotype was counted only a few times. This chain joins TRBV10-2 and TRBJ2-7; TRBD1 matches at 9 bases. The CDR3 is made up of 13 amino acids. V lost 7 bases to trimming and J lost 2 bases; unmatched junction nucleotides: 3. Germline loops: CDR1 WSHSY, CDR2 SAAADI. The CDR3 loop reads CASTRDRAYEQYF. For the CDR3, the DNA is TGCGCCAGCACCCGGGACAGGGCCTACGAGCAGTACTTC.

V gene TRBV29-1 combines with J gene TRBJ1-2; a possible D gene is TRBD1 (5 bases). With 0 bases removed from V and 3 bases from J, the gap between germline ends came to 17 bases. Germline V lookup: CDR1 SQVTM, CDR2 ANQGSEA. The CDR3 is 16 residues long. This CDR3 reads CSVEDRGKTDHYGYTF. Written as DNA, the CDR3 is TGCAGCGTTGAAGATCGGGGAAAGACAGACCACTATGGCTACACCTTC.

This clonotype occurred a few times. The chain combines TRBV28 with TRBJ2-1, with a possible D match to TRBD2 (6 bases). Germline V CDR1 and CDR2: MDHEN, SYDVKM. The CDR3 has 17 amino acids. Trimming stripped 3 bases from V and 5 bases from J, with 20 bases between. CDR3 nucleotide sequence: TGTGCCAGCAGTTTGCGAGCCCGGACTAACCTCCACAATGAGCAGTTCTTC. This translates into CASSLRARTNLHNEQFF.

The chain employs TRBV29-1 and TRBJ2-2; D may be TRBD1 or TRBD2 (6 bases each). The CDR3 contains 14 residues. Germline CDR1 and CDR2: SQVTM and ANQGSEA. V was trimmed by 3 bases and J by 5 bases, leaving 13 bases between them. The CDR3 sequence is CSVDPGAGTGELFF. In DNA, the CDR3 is TGCAGCGTTGACCCGGGGGCGGGTACCGGGGAGCTGTTTTTT.

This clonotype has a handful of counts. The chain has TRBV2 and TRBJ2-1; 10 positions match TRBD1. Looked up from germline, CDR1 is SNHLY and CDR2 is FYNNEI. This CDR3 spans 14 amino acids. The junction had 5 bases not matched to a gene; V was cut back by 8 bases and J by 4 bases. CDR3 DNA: TGTGCCAGCCAACCGGGACAGGGGTACAATGAGCAGTTCTTC. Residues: CASQPGQGYNEQFF.

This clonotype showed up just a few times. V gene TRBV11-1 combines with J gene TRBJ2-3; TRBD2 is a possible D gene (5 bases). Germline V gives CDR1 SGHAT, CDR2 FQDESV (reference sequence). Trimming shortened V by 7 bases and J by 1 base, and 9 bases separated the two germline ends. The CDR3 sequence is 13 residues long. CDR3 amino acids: CASISEGTDTQYF. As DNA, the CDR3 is TGTGCCAGCATCTCGGAGGGCACAGATACGCAGTATTTT.

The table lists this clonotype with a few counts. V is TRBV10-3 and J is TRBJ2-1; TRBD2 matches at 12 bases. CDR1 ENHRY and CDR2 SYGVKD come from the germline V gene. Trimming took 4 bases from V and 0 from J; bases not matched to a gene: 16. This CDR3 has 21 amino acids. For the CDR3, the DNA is TGTGCCATCAGTGGCCCTCCCACGGGCCTAGCGGGGGGGCCCTCCTACAATGAGCAGTTCTTC. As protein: CAISGPPTGLAGGPSYNEQFF.

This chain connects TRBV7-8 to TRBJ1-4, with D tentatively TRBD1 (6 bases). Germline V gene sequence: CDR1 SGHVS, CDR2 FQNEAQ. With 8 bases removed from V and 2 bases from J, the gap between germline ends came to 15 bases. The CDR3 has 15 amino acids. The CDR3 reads CASAVGGATNEKLFF. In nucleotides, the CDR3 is TGTGCCAGCGCCGTGGGGGGGGCTACTAATGAAAAACTGTTTTTT.

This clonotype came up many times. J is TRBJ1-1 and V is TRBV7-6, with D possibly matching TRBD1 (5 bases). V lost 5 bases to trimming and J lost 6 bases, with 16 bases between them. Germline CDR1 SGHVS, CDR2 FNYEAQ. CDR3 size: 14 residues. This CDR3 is CASSQQDTSAEAFF. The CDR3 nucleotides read TGTGCCAGCAGCCAACAGGATACAAGTGCTGAAGCTTTCTTT.

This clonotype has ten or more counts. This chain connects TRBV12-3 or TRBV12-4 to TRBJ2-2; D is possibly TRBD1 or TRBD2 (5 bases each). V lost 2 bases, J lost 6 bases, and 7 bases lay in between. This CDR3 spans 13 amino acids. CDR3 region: CASSLKGPGELFF. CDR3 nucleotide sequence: TGTGCCAGCAGTTTAAAGGGACCCGGGGAGCTGTTTTTT.

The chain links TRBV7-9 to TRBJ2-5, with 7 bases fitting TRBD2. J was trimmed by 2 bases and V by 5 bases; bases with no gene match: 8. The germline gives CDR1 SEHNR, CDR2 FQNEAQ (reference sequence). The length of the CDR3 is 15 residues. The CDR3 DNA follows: TGTGCCAGCAGCCGCGTGGGAGGGAGACAAGAGACCCAGTACTTC. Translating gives CASSRVGGRQETQYF.

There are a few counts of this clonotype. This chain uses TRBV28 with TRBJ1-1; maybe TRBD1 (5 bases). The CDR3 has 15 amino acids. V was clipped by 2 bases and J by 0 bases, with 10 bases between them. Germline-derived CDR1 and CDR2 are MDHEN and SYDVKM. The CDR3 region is CASSLLGAMNTEAFF. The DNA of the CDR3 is TGTGCCAGCAGTTTACTTGGGGCGATGAACACTGAAGCTTTCTTT.

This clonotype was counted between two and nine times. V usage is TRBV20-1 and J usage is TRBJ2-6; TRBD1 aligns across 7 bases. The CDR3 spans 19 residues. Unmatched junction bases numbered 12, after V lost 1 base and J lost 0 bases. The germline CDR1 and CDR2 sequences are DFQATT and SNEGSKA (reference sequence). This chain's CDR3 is CSARGPGQPITSGANVLTF. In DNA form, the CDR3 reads TGCAGTGCTAGAGGTCCGGGACAGCCTATTACCTCTGGGGCCAACGTCCTGACTTTC.

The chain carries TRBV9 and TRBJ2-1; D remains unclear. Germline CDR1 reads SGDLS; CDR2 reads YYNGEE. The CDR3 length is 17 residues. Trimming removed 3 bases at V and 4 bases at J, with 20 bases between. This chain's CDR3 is CASSAGWAAQTYNEQFF. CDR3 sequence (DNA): TGTGCCAGCAGCGCCGGCTGGGCGGCCCAAACTTACAATGAGCAGTTCTTC.

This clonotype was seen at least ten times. The CDR3 sequence: CASRGTASYEQYF. CDR3 DNA sequence: TGTGCCAGCAGGGGCACAGCTTCCTACGAGCAGTACTTC. This chain connects TRBV2 to TRBJ2-7, with no clear D. CDR1 SNHLY and CDR2 FYNNEI come from the germline V gene. Trimming stripped 6 bases from V and 1 base from J, with 10 bases between. The CDR3 sequence is 13 residues long.

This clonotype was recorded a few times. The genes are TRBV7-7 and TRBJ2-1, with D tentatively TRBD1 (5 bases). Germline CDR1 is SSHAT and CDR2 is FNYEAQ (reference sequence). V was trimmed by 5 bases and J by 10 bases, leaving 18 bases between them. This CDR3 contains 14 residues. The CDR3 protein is CASSRAGLYGEQFF. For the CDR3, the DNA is TGTGCCAGCAGCAGAGCAGGGTTATACGGGGAGCAGTTCTTC. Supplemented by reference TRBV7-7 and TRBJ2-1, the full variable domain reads GAGVSQSPRYKVTKRGQDVTLRCDPISSHATLYWYQQALGQGPEFLTYFNYEAQPDKSGLPSDRFSAERPEGSISTLTIQRTEQRDSAMYRCASSRAGLYGEQFFGPGTRLTVL.

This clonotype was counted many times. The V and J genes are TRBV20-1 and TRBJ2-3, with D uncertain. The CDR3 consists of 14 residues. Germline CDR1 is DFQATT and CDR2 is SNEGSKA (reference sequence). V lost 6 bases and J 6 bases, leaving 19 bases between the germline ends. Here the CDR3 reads CSAQEPVLGDTQYF. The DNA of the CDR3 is TGCAGTGCCCAGGAGCCGGTGCTAGGTGATACGCAGTATTTT.

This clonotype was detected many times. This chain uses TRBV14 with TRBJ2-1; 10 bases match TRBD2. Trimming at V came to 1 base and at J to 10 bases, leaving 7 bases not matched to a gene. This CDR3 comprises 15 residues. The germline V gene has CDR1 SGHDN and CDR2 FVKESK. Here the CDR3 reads CASSQASGGPREQFF. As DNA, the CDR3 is TGTGCCAGCAGCCAAGCTAGCGGGGGACCTCGGGAGCAGTTCTTC.

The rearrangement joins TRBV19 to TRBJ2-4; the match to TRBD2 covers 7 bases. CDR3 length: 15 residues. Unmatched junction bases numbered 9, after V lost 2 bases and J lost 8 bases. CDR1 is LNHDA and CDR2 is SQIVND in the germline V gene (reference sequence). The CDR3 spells CASSIWGGGLDIQYF. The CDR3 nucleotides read TGTGCCAGTAGTATATGGGGGGGAGGGTTGGACATTCAGTACTTC.

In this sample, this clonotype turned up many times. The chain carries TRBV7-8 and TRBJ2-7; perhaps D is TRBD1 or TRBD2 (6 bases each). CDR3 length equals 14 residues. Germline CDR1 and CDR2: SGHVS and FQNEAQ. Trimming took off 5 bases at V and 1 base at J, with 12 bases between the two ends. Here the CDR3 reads CASSPRGPSYEQYF. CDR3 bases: TGTGCCAGCAGCCCCCGGGGGCCTTCCTACGAGCAGTACTTC.

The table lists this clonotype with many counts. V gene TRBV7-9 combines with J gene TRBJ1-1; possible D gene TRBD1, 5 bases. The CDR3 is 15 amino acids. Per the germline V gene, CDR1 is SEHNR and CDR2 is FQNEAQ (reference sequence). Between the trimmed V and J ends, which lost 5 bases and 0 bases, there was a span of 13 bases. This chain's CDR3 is CASSATGSMNTEAFF. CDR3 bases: TGTGCCAGCAGCGCTACAGGATCAATGAACACTGAAGCTTTCTTT.

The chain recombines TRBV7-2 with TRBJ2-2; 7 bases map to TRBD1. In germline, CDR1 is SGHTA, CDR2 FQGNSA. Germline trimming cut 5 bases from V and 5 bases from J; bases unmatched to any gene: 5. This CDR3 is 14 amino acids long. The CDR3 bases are TGTGCCAGCAGCGCTGAACAGGGGACCGGGGAGCTGTTTTTT. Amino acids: CASSAEQGTGELFF.

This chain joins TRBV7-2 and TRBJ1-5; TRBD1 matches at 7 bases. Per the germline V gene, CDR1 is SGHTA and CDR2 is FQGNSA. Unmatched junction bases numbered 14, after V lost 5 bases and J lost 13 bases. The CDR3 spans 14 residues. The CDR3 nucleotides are TGTGCCAGCAGCAAGGACAGGCGGGAAGGGCCTCAGCATTTT. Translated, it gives CASSKDRREGPQHF.

The CDR3 region is CASSLDGRNQPQHF. The CDR3 DNA reads as TGTGCCAGCAGCTTAGATGGAAGAAATCAGCCCCAGCATTTT. The chain employs TRBV11-2 and TRBJ1-5; D remains ambiguous. V lost 0 bases and J 4 bases, leaving 7 bases between the germline ends. This CDR3 is 14 amino acids long. Germline loops: CDR1 SGHAT, CDR2 FQNNGV. Full variable domain (missing parts from reference TRBV11-2 and TRBJ1-5): EAGVAQSPRYKIIEKRQSVAFWCNPISGHATLYWYQQILGQGPKLLIQFQNNGVVDDSQLPKDRFSAERLKGVDSTLKIQPAKLEDSAVYLCASSLDGRNQPQHFGDGTRLSIL.

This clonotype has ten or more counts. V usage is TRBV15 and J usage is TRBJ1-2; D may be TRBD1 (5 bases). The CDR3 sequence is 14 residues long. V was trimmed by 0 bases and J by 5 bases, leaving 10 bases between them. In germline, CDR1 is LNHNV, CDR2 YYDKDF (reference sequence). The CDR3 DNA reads TGTGCCACCAGCAGAGACAGGGATTGGTATGGCTACACCTTC. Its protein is CATSRDRDWYGYTF. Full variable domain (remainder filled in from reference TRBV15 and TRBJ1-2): DAMVIQNPRYQVTQFGKPVTLSCSQTLNHNVMYWYQQKSSQAPKLLFHYYDKDFNNEADTPDNFQSRRPNTSFCFLDIRSPGLGDTAMYLCATSRDRDWYGYTFGSGTRLTVV.

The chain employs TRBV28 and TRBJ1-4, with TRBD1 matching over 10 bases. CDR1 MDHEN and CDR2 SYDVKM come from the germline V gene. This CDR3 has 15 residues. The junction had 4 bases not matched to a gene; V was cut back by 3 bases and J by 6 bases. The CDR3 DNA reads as TGTGCCAGCAGTTTCTACGGACAGGGGGATGAAAAACTGTTTTTT. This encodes CASSFYGQGDEKLFF.

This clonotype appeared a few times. The CDR3 sequence: CASSFIGTGPYEQYF. The DNA for the CDR3 is TGTGCCAGCAGCTTCATCGGGACAGGCCCCTACGAGCAGTACTTC. The chain links TRBV12-3 or TRBV12-4 to TRBJ2-7; 8 bases are a match to TRBD1. V shed 6 bases and J 2 bases; nucleotides not matched to a gene: 9. The length of the CDR3 is 15 residues.